What follows are 27 T cell receptor beta chains derived from one specimen sequenced in a study of shared clonotypes between healthy human individuals (dated by TCRdb to between 2020 and 2021). Receptor amplification or capture employed the immunoSEQ multiplex PCR assay. In TCRdb, the immuneACCESS table is reduced to in-frame sequences with V and J assigned. These tables do not hold every clone; where another copy was compared, an unresolved V gene accounts for under half, and the others remain unexplained. The table for this sample lists a few million clones; approximately 93% of them were counted only once. 0.39% of the sample lies in the top ten. Sequencing was performed on naive CD4+ T cells from PBMCs. Taken with the paper, the label for cell subset or site translates to: CD45RA+ positively selected. The source of these receptors is a man aged 18 to 30 in good health. Some clones in this sample may be carry-over from other donors' samples.

The rearrangement uses TRBV4-1 and TRBJ2-3; a possible D gene is TRBD2 (5 bases). This CDR3 has 16 amino acids. The germline V gene encodes CDR1 MGHRA and CDR2 YSYEKL. Between the trimmed V and J ends, which lost 5 bases and 3 bases, there was a span of 18 bases. The CDR3 DNA follows: TGCGCCAGCAGCAGCAAACTAGAGAGGGTAACAGATACGCAGTATTTT. It translates to CASSSKLERVTDTQYF.

This chain uses TRBV2 with TRBJ2-4, with D possibly being TRBD1 (5 bases). Germline assignment: CDR1 SNHLY and CDR2 FYNNEI. Trimming left V 3 bases short and J 7 bases short, with 13 bases between. The length of the CDR3 is 14 residues. The CDR3: CASSDQGMVNIQYF. As DNA, the CDR3 is TGTGCCAGCAGTGATCAGGGTATGGTCAACATTCAGTACTTC.

This rearrangement joins TRBV30 to TRBJ1-2, with D uncertain. The length of the CDR3 is 13 residues. V lost 3 bases and J 2 bases, leaving 10 bases between the germline ends. Germline CDR1 GTSNPN, CDR2 SVGIG (reference sequence). The CDR3, as DNA: TGTGCCTGGAGCCCTGCCACCAACTATGGCTACACCTTC. It translates to CAWSPATNYGYTF.

The chain is built from TRBV25-1 and TRBJ1-1; weak D call: TRBD1 (5 bases). The CDR3 spans 15 residues. V lost 8 bases, J lost 6 bases, and 22 bases lay in between. Germline loops: CDR1 MGHDK, CDR2 SYGVNS. CDR3 amino acids: CASGRIGASVPEAFF. As DNA, the CDR3 is TGTGCCAGCGGTAGAATCGGGGCTTCGGTCCCTGAAGCTTTCTTT.

The chain uses TRBV27 and TRBJ2-1; TRBD2 agrees at 8 bases. Germline CDR1 reads MNHEY; CDR2 reads SMNVEV (reference sequence). The V gene end was trimmed by 6 bases and the J gene end by 6 bases; junction bases not matched to a gene: 19. CDR3 length: 18 residues. The CDR3 loop reads CASSVQAGAAGEGNEQFF. DNA of the CDR3: TGTGCCAGCAGCGTTCAGGCAGGTGCAGCGGGAGAGGGCAATGAGCAGTTCTTC.

The V call is TRBV28, the J call TRBJ2-2, with 10 bases aligning to TRBD1. The J segment lost 7 bases and the V segment lost 8 bases, leaving 7 bases of the junction unmatched. Per germline, CDR1 MDHEN and CDR2 SYDVKM. The CDR3 sequence is 14 residues long. Here the CDR3 reads CASAKTGGSGELFF. CDR3 DNA sequence: TGTGCCAGCGCCAAGACAGGGGGCAGCGGGGAGCTGTTTTTT.

This sequence joins TRBV18 and TRBJ2-6; D remains ambiguous. This CDR3 spans 16 amino acids. With 2 bases removed from V and 0 bases from J, the gap between germline ends came to 8 bases. The V gene's germline CDR1 is KGHSH and CDR2 LQKENI. This chain's CDR3 is CASSPYASSGANVLTF. The DNA of the CDR3 is TGTGCCAGCTCACCATACGCGAGCTCTGGGGCCAACGTCCTGACTTTC.

The gene calls are TRBV5-5 and TRBJ2-5, with no clear D. The CDR3 totals 12 residues. The ends were cut back, 1 base at V and 4 bases at J, with 5 bases in the middle. Looked up from germline, CDR1 is SGHKS and CDR2 is YYEKEE (reference sequence). CDR3 bases: TGTGCCAGCAGCTTGATCCGAGAGACCCAGTACTTC. It encodes CASSLIRETQYF. Full variable domain (remainder filled in from reference TRBV5-5 and TRBJ2-5): DAGVTQSPTHLIKTRGQQVTLRCSPISGHKSVSWYQQVLGQGPQFIFQYYEKEERGRGNFPDRFSARQFPNYSSELNVNALLLGDSALYLCASSLIRETQYFGPGTRLLVL.

The chain employs TRBV9 and TRBJ1-2; TRBD1 aligns across 11 bases. The V gene end was trimmed by 2 bases and the J gene end by 2 bases; junction bases not matched to a gene: 2. Germline V gene sequence: CDR1 SGDLS, CDR2 YYNGEE. The CDR3 covers 15 residues. CDR3 sequence: CASSVRDRGNYGYTF. CDR3 sequence (DNA): TGTGCCAGCAGCGTCAGGGACAGGGGGAACTATGGCTACACCTTC.

This chain joins TRBV2 and TRBJ2-1; 7 bases align to TRBD2. CDR1 is SNHLY and CDR2 is FYNNEI in the germline V gene. Germline trimming cut 5 bases from V and 3 bases from J; bases unmatched to any gene: 10. CDR3 length: 16 amino acids. The CDR3 nucleotides read TGTGCCAGCAGTTCTAGACTAGCAACGAACTACAATGAGCAGTTCTTC. Amino acids: CASSSRLATNYNEQFF.

A single count supports this clone. This chain uses TRBV7-7 with TRBJ1-4; D is perhaps TRBD1 (6 bases). This CDR3 is 15 amino acids long. The V gene lost 5 bases and the J gene lost 7 bases, with 17 bases spanning the gap. The V gene's germline CDR1 is SSHAT and CDR2 FNYEAQ (reference sequence). The DNA for the CDR3 is TGTGCCAGCAGCCAGGGCGGGGGGCGGAGTGAAAAACTGTTTTTT. This encodes CASSQGGGRSEKLFF.

This clone was found once. The genes are TRBV10-3 and TRBJ1-3, with no clear D. The CDR3 loop spans 17 amino acids. The V gene lost 0 bases and the J gene lost 0 bases, with 12 bases spanning the gap. CDR1 and CDR2 from the germline V gene are ENHRY and SYGVKD. The CDR3 region has the DNA TGTGCCATCAGTGAGTCAGGCGTGGTCCTCTCTGGAAACACCATATATTTT. Encoded protein: CAISESGVVLSGNTIYF.

The V and J genes are TRBV5-1 and TRBJ2-1; 14 nucleotides agree with TRBD2. Unmatched junction bases numbered 6, after V lost 2 bases and J lost 5 bases. In germline, CDR1 is SGHRS, CDR2 YFSETQ. CDR3 length: 17 amino acids. CDR3 loop: CASSFAGTSGGHNEQFF. The DNA of the CDR3 is TGCGCCAGCAGCTTTGCTGGGACTAGCGGGGGACACAATGAGCAGTTCTTC.

V usage is TRBV21-1 and J usage is TRBJ2-2; TRBD2 is taken as the D call from the table, unchecked against the DNA. TRBV21-1 corresponds to a pseudogene. The CDR3 covers 15 residues. This CDR3 is CASGKLAGGGGELFF. For the CDR3, the DNA is TGTGCCAGCGGGAAACTAGCGGGAGGAGGGGGGGAGCTGTTTTTT.

V and J are TRBV5-1 and TRBJ1-1, with D hard to call. The CDR3 has 15 residues. CDR1 is SGHRS and CDR2 is YFSETQ in the germline V gene. Trimming took off 7 bases at V and 0 bases at J, with 16 bases between the two ends. This chain's CDR3 is CASAWALDLNTEAFF. Written as DNA, the CDR3 is TGCGCCAGCGCGTGGGCGTTGGACCTGAACACTGAAGCTTTCTTT.

The V and J genes are TRBV19 and TRBJ1-2; D is ambiguous. This CDR3 comprises 14 residues. Germline CDR1 and CDR2: LNHDA and SQIVND (reference sequence). V gave up 4 bases and J gave up 5 bases, with 14 bases separating them. CDR3 bases: TGTGCCAGTAGTACCGCAGCCCGTGAGTATGGCTACACCTTC. Amino acid sequence: CASSTAAREYGYTF.

The rearrangement links TRBV5-4 to TRBJ1-3, with 10 bases that match TRBD1. Germline V gives CDR1 SGHNT, CDR2 YYREEE (reference sequence). CDR3 length: 17 amino acids. V shed 2 bases and J 5 bases; nucleotides not matched to a gene: 10. The CDR3 reads CASSFYTPGQGRNTIYF. CDR3 DNA sequence: TGTGCCAGCAGCTTTTACACGCCGGGACAGGGGCGAAACACCATATATTTT. The full variable domain, completed using reference TRBV5-4 and TRBJ1-3, is ETGVTQSPTHLIKTRGQQVTLRCSSQSGHNTVSWYQQALGQGPQFIFQYYREEENGRGNFPPRFSGLQFPNYSSELNVNALELDDSALYLCASSFYTPGQGRNTIYFGEGSWLTVV.

The chain has TRBV6-5 and TRBJ2-3; TRBD2 might be the D (6 bases). Trimming cost V 0 bases and J 5 bases, with 15 bases left between them. The length of the CDR3 is 16 residues. From germline, CDR1 is MNHEY and CDR2 SVGAGI. The chain's CDR3 is CASSYSISGGLDTQYF. CDR3 nucleotides: TGTGCCAGCAGTTACTCGATTAGTGGGGGGTTAGATACGCAGTATTTT.

This chain joins TRBV2 and TRBJ1-5; tentative D call: TRBD1 (5 bases). The CDR3 has 14 amino acids. Germline assignment: CDR1 SNHLY and CDR2 FYNNEI. V was clipped by 3 bases and J by 6 bases, with 12 bases between them. CDR3 sequence: CASSDMGRGQPQHF. The CDR3 nucleotides read TGTGCCAGCAGTGACATGGGGCGAGGTCAGCCCCAGCATTTT.

The chain links TRBV7-2 to TRBJ2-7, with 10 positions matching TRBD1. V was clipped by 3 bases and J by 2 bases; unmatched bases: 4. Germline loops: CDR1 SGHTA, CDR2 FQGNSA. The CDR3 is made up of 15 amino acids. The CDR3 reads CASSFDRGLPYEQYF. CDR3 in DNA: TGTGCCAGCAGCTTTGACAGGGGGCTCCCCTACGAGCAGTACTTC.

This rearrangement joins TRBV6-6 to TRBJ2-7; D is perhaps TRBD1 (6 bases). This CDR3 spans 13 amino acids. CDR1 and CDR2 (germline): MNHNY, SVGAGI (reference sequence). V lost 8 bases, J lost 5 bases, and 16 bases lay in between. CDR3 sequence reads: CASAPYRVNEQYF. The CDR3 nucleotides are TGTGCCAGCGCCCCCTACAGGGTCAACGAGCAGTACTTC.

The chain has TRBV4-3 and TRBJ2-7; TRBD2 aligns across 9 bases. The germline V gene encodes CDR1 LGHNA and CDR2 YSLEER. The CDR3 totals 17 residues. J gave up 6 bases and V 0 bases, and 12 bases lay outside the gene matches. This CDR3 reads CASSQESGSGLAFEQYF. In DNA, the CDR3 is TGCGCCAGCAGCCAAGAGAGTGGGTCGGGACTAGCATTCGAGCAGTACTTC.

The chain carries TRBV6-4 and TRBJ1-1; tentative D call: TRBD1 (5 bases). This CDR3 comprises 13 residues. The ends were cut back, 4 bases at V and 2 bases at J, with 8 bases in the middle. Germline V gives CDR1 MRHNA, CDR2 SNTAGT. CDR3 in amino acids: CASSVQANTEAFF. CDR3 bases: TGTGCCAGCAGTGTACAGGCAAACACTGAAGCTTTCTTT.

The chain is built from TRBV27 and TRBJ1-2, with 7 bases aligning to TRBD1. J was trimmed by 4 bases and V by 1 base; bases with no gene match: 6. The CDR3 has 15 amino acids. Germline CDR1 reads MNHEY; CDR2 reads SMNVEV (reference sequence). This CDR3 is CASSLWAGGSYGYTF. CDR3 nucleotide sequence: TGTGCCAGCAGTTTATGGGCAGGGGGGAGCTATGGCTACACCTTC.

The J gene is TRBJ2-7, the V gene TRBV18; D is unresolved. The CDR3 extends over 16 amino acids. Trimming stripped 6 bases from V and 7 bases from J, with 25 bases between. CDR1 is KGHSH and CDR2 is LQKENI in the germline V gene. CDR3 amino acids: CASSLTQADEVGEQYF. In DNA form, the CDR3 reads TGTGCCAGCTCTCTTACTCAGGCGGACGAAGTCGGTGAGCAGTACTTC.

Only one count was recorded for this clone. Other DNA variants within this sample encode the same CDR3. This chain uses TRBV11-3 with TRBJ2-3; D is perhaps TRBD2 (6 bases). V was shortened by 3 bases and J by 3 bases, with 10 bases between the two germline ends. This CDR3 comprises 14 residues. Germline V gives CDR1 SGHNT, CDR2 YENEEA. The CDR3 loop reads CASSLEGATDTQYF. The CDR3 DNA sequence: TGTGCCAGCAGCTTGGAGGGAGCAACAGATACGCAGTATTTT.

As DNA, the CDR3 is TGTGCCAGCGGGCTGGAAGGTACTTCACCCCTCCACTTT. Its protein product is CASGLEGTSPLHF. The genes are TRBV7-9 and TRBJ1-6; D gene uncertain. The V and J ends lost 8 bases and 9 bases respectively, with 14 bases between them. This CDR3 is built from 13 residues. The germline gives CDR1 SEHNR, CDR2 FQNEAQ (reference sequence).